Below, 3 T cell receptor beta chains from the same sample are listed, as sequenced in a study of T cells in tuberculosis (dated by TCRdb to 2016 to 2019). Libraries were prepared through the immunoSEQ multiplex PCR assay. Sourced from immuneACCESS, this table was stored by TCRdb with only in-frame sequences that have V and J called. A share of the clones is absent; for the studies checked, an unresolved V gene accounts for under half, and the remainder has no known explanation. The sample table holds some 28,000 clones, of which around 89% were seen once. The ten biggest clones cover under 8% of the sample. The specimen sequenced was PBMCs. The source of these receptors is a donor between 10 and 35 years old with latent tuberculosis or without tuberculosis infection.

This chain connects TRBV29-1 to TRBJ2-1, with 8 bases identical to TRBD2. Germline V gene lookup returns CDR1 SQVTM and CDR2 ANQGSEA. The CDR3 is 17 residues long. V shed 5 bases, J shed 0 bases, and the junction held 12 bases outside the gene matches. The CDR3 loop is CSVLLAELTSSYNEQFF. CDR3 sequence (DNA): TGCAGCGTTCTACTAGCGGAACTGACGAGCTCCTACAATGAGCAGTTCTTC.

V gene TRBV5-1 combines with J gene TRBJ1-1; D may be TRBD1 (5 bases). The germline V gene encodes CDR1 SGHRS and CDR2 YFSETQ. With 0 bases removed from V and 5 bases from J, the gap between germline ends came to 11 bases. This CDR3 spans 14 amino acids. The CDR3 sequence is CASSLGGGRTEAFF. CDR3 coding DNA: TGCGCCAGCAGCTTGGGGGGCGGGAGAACTGAAGCTTTCTTT.

This chain links TRBV7-8 with TRBJ1-4, with D possibly being TRBD1 (5 bases). CDR3 length: 15 amino acids. V was cut by 5 bases and J by 1 base, with 11 bases left in between. Germline V gene sequence: CDR1 SGHVS, CDR2 FQNEAQ. CDR3 sequence: CASSGAPGTNEKLFF. The CDR3 DNA follows: TGTGCCAGCAGCGGGGCCCCGGGAACTAATGAAAAACTGTTTTTT.